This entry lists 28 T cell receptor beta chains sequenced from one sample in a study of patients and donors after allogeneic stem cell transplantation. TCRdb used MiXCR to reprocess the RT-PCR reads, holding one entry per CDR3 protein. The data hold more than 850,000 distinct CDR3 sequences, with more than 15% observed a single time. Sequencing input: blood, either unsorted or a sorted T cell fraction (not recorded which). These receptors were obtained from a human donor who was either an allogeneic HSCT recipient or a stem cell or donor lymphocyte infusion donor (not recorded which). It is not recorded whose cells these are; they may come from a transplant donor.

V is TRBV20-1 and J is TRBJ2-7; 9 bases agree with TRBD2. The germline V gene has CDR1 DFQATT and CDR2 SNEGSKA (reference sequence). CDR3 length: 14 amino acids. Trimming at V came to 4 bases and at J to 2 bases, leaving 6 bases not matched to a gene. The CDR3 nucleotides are TGCAGTGCTACATTGGGGACTAGCACCTACGAGCAGTACTTC. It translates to CSATLGTSTYEQYF.

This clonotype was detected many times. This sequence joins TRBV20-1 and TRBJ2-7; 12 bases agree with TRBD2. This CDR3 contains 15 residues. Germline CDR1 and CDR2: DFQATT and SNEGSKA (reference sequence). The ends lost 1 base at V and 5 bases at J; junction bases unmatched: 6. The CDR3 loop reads CSARATSGRNHEQYF. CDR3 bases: TGCAGTGCTAGAGCCACTAGCGGGAGGAACCACGAGCAGTACTTC.

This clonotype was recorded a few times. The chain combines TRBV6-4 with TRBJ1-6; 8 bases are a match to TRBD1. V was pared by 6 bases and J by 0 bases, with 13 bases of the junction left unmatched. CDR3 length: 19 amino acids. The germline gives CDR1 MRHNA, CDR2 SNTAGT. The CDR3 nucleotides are TGTGCCAGCAGCGACGTCGGCCAGGGGGCGAGCTCCTATAATTCACCCCTCCACTTT. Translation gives CASSDVGQGASSYNSPLHF.

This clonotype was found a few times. The chain's CDR3 is CASSQDVGQGMGNEQFF. CDR3 in DNA: TGCGCCAGCAGCCAGGATGTAGGACAGGGGATGGGGAATGAGCAGTTCTTC. This chain connects TRBV4-3 to TRBJ2-1; 9 nucleotides match TRBD1. The germline gives CDR1 LGHNA, CDR2 YSLEER. Trimming removed 3 bases from V and 7 bases from J; junction bases left unmatched: 13. The CDR3 contains 17 residues.

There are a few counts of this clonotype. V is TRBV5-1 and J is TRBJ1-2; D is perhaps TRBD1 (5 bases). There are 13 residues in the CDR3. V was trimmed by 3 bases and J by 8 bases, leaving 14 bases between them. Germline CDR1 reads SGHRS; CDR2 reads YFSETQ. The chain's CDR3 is CASSSGTELGYTF. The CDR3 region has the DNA TGCGCCAGCAGCTCCGGGACGGAGTTGGGCTACACCTTC.

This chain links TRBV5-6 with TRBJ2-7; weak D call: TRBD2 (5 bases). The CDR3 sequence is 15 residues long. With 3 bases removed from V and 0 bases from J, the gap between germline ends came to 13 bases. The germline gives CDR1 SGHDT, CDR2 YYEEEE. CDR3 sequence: CASSSDTGNSYEQYF. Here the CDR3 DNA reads TGTGCCAGCAGCTCCGATACCGGGAACTCCTACGAGCAGTACTTC.

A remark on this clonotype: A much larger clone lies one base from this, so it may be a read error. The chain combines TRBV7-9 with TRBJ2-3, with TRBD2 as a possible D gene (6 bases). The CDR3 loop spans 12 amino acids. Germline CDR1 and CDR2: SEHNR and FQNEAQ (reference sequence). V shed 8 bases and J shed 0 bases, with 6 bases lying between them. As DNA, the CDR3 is TGTGCCAGCGGGACTAGCACAGATACGCAGTATTTT. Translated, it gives CASGTSTDTQYF.

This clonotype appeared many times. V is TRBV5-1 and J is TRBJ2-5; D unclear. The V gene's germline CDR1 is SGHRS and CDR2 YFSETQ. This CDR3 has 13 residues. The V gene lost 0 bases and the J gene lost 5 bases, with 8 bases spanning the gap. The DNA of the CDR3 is TGCGCCAGCAGCTTGGAATACCGGGAGACCCAGTACTTC. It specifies CASSLEYRETQYF.

CDR3 protein: CSAPPGTSNQPQHF. The DNA of the CDR3 is TGCAGTGCGCCTCCGGGGACTAGCAATCAGCCCCAGCATTTT. V gene TRBV20-1 combines with J gene TRBJ1-5, with a possible D match to TRBD1 (5 bases). The CDR3 is 14 residues long. Trimming pared 6 bases from V and 0 bases from J, leaving 12 bases between. In germline, CDR1 is DFQATT, CDR2 SNEGSKA (reference sequence).

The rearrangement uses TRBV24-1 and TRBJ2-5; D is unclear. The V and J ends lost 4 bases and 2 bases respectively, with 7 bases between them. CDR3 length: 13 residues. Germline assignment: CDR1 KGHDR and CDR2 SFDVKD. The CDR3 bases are TGTGCCACCAGTGACGGACCTCAAGAGACCCAGTACTTC. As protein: CATSDGPQETQYF.

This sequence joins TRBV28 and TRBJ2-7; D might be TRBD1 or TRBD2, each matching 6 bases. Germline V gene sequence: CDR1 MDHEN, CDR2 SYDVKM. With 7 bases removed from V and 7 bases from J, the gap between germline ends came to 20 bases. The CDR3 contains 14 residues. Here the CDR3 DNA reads TGTGCCAGCAATTCAGGCAGGGGACTTCTAGAGCAGTACTTC. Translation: CASNSGRGLLEQYF.

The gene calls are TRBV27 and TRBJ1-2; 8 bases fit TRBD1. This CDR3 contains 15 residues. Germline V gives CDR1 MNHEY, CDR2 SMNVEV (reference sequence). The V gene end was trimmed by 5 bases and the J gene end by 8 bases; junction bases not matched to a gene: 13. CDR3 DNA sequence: TGTGCCAGCAGTCCCCAGGGCAGGGGGCGTCTCGGCTACACCTTC. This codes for CASSPQGRGRLGYTF.

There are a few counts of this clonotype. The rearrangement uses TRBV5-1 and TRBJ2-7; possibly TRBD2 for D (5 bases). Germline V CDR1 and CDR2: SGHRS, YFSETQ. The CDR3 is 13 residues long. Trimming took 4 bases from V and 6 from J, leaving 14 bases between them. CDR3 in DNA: TGCGCCAGCAGCCTGGGAGTGGCGGGCGAGCAGTACTTC. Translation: CASSLGVAGEQYF.

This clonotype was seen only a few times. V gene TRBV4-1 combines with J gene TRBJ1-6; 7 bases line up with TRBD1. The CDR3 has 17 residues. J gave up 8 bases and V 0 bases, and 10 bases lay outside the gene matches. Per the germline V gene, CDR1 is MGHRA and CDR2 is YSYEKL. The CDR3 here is CASSQEGRLQGDSPLHF. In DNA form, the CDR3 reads TGCGCCAGCAGCCAAGAAGGAAGGCTTCAGGGGGATTCACCCCTCCACTTT.

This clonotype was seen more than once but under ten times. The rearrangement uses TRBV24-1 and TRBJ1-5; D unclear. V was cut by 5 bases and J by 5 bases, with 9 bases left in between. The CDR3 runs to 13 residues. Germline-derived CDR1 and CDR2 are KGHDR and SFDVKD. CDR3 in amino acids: CATSGPGDQPQHF. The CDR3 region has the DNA TGTGCCACCAGTGGGCCGGGCGATCAGCCCCAGCATTTT.

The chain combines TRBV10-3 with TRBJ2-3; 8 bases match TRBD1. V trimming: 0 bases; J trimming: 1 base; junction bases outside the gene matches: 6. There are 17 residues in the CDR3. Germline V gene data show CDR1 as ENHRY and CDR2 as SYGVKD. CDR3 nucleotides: TGTGCCATCAGTGAGTCCCAGGACAGGGTAGGCACAGATACGCAGTATTTT. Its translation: CAISESQDRVGTDTQYF.

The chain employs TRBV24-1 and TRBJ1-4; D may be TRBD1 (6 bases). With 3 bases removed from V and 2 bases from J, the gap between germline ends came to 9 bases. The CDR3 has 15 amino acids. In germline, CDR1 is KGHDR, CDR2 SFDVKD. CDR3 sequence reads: CATSDGGATNEKLFF. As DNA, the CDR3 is TGTGCCACCAGTGATGGGGGGGCGACTAATGAAAAACTGTTTTTT.

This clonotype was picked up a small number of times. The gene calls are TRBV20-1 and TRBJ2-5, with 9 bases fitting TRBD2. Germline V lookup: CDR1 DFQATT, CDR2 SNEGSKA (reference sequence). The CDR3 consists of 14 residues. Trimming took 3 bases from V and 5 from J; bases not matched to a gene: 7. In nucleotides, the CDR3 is TGCAGTGCTAGGTTCGGCGGGGGGGCTGAGACCCAGTACTTC. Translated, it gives CSARFGGGAETQYF.

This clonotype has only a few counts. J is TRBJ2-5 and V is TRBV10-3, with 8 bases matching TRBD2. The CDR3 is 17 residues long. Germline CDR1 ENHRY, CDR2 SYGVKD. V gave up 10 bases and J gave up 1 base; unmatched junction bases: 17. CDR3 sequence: CATTGLGRFSFQETQYF. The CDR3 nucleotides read TGTGCCACCACGGGACTAGGCCGATTTTCCTTCCAAGAGACCCAGTACTTC.

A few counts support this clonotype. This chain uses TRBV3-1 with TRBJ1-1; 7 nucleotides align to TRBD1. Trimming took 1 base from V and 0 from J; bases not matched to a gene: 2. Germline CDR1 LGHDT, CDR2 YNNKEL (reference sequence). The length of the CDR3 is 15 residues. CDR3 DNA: TGTGCCAGCAGCCAAGTACAGGGGATGAACACTGAAGCTTTCTTT. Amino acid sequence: CASSQVQGMNTEAFF.

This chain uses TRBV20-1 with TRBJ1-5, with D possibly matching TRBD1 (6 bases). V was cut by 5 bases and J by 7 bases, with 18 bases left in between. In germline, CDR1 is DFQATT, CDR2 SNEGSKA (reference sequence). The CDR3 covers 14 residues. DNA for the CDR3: TGCAGTGCTGTAAAAACAGGGCATAACCAGCCCCAGCATTTT. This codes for CSAVKTGHNQPQHF.

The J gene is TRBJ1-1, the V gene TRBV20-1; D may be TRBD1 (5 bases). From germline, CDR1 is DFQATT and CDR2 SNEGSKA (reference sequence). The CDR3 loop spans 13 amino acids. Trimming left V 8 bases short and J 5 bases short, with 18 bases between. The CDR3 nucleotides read TGCAGTCCTCGACAGAAGGCGGTGACTGAAGCTTTCTTT. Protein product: CSPRQKAVTEAFF.

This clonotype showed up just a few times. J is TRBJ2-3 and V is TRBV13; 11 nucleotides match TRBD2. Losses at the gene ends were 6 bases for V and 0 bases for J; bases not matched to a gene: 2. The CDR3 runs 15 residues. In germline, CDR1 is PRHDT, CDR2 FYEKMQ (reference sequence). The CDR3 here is CASRRTSGSTDTQYF. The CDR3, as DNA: TGTGCCAGCAGGAGGACTAGCGGGAGCACAGATACGCAGTATTTT.

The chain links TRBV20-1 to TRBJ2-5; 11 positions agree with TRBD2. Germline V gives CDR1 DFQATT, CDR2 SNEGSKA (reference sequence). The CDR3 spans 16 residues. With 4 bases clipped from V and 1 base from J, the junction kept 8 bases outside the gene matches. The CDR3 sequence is CSAKPPGLAVQETQYF. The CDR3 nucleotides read TGCAGTGCTAAGCCCCCGGGACTAGCGGTCCAAGAGACCCAGTACTTC.

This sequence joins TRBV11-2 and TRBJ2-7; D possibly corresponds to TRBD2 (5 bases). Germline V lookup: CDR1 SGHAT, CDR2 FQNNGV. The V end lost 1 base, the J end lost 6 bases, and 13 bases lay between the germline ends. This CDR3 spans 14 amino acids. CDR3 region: CASSLGVGRGEQYF. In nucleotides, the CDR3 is TGTGCCAGCAGCTTAGGAGTGGGCCGGGGCGAGCAGTACTTC.

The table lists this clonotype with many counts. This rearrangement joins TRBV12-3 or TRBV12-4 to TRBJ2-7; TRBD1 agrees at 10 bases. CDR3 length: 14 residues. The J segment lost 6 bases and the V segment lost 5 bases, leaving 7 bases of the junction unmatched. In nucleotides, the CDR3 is TGTGCCAGCAGTATGGACAGGGGGTATTTCGAGCAGTACTTC. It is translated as CASSMDRGYFEQYF.

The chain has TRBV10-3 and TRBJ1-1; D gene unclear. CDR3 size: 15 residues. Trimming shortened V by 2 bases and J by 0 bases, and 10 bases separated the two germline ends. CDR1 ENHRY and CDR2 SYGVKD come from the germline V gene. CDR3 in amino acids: CAISEPGEMNTEAFF. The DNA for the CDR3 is TGTGCCATCAGTGAGCCGGGAGAAATGAACACTGAAGCTTTCTTT.

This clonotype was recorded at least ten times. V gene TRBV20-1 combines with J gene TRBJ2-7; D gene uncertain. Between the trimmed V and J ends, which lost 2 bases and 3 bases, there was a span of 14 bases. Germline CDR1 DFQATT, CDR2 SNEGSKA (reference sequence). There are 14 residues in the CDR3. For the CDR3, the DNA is TGCAGTGCTAGATCTGGGTCAAGAGACTACGAGCAGTACTTC. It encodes CSARSGSRDYEQYF.